The rows below give T cell receptor beta chains drawn from one sample of a study of early T cells in non-severe SARS-CoV-2 infection. Each CDR3 protein gets one entry after TCRdb re-called the 5' RACE reads with MiXCR. The sample contains under 85,000 distinct CDR3 sequences, 13% to 15% of which appear only once. Sequenced input: whole blood. Receptor source: an adult who was a healthcare worker with PCR-confirmed SARS-CoV-2 infection or an uninfected control (not recorded which). The CDR3 runs from the conserved cysteine through the conserved F or W. Each record gives: V gene, D gene, clone size, J gene, CDR3 DNA, CDR3 protein. D genes are given only for firm matches. Clone size is stated in some rows and not others, as once, few, many or a class when expanded.

V gene: TRBV6-5
D gene: TRBD1
clone size: -
J gene: TRBJ2-3
CDR3 DNA: TGTGCCAGCAGGGAATACAGGGGGCATATCACAGATACGCAGTATTTT
CDR3 protein: CASREYRGHITDTQYF

V gene: TRBV11-1
D gene: -
clone size: -
J gene: TRBJ2-1
CDR3 DNA: TGTGCCAGCAGCTCCGTTCCAGGGTCGGTATCGAGTGAGCAGTTCTTC
CDR3 protein: CASSSVPGSVSSEQFF

V gene: TRBV28
D gene: TRBD1
clone size: -
J gene: TRBJ2-6
CDR3 DNA: TGTGCCAGCAGTTACAGGGGTCAAACCGGGGCCAACGTCCTGACTTTC
CDR3 protein: CASSYRGQTGANVLTF

V gene: TRBV6-2/TRBV6-3
D gene: TRBD1
clone size: few
J gene: TRBJ1-1
CDR3 DNA: TGTGCCAGCAGCTACACAGGGGGCGCGGGTAAAGCTTTCTTT
CDR3 protein: CASSYTGGAGKAFF

V gene: TRBV10-2
D gene: TRBD1
clone size: few
J gene: TRBJ1-3
CDR3 DNA: TGCGCCACCTCCGGGACAGGTCCCGGAAACACCATATATTTT
CDR3 protein: CATSGTGPGNTIYF

V gene: TRBV29-1
D gene: -
clone size: few
J gene: TRBJ1-2
CDR3 DNA: TGCAGCGTTGCGGCAGGGCCCTATGGCTACACCTTC
CDR3 protein: CSVAAGPYGYTF

V gene: TRBV2
D gene: -
clone size: few
J gene: TRBJ1-1
CDR3 DNA: TGTGCCAGCACTCTCCGAGGCGGGGCGGGGACTGAAGCTTTCTTT
CDR3 protein: CASTLRGGAGTEAFF

V gene: TRBV6-1
D gene: -
clone size: few
J gene: TRBJ1-1
CDR3 DNA: TGTGCCAGCAGTTATACAGGGAGTACGACTGAAGCTTTCTTT
CDR3 protein: CASSYTGSTTEAFF

V gene: TRBV19
D gene: -
clone size: few
J gene: TRBJ1-1
CDR3 DNA: TGTGCCAGTAGTAGCCAGGGTCGCATGAACACTGAAGCTTTCTTT
CDR3 protein: CASSSQGRMNTEAFF

V gene: TRBV29-1
D gene: TRBD2
clone size: few
J gene: TRBJ2-7
CDR3 DNA: TGCAGCGTTGTGGCTAGCGGGGAGATGGGGGAGCAGTACTTC
CDR3 protein: CSVVASGEMGEQYF

V gene: TRBV4-1
D gene: TRBD1
clone size: few
J gene: TRBJ2-5
CDR3 DNA: TGCGCCAGCAGCCAAGTGGACAGGGAAGAGACCCAGTACTTC
CDR3 protein: CASSQVDREETQYF

V gene: TRBV29-1
D gene: -
clone size: few
J gene: TRBJ2-6
CDR3 DNA: TGCAGCGTCCAGGGTACTGGGGCCAACGTCCTGACTTTC
CDR3 protein: CSVQGTGANVLTF

V gene: TRBV4-3
D gene: -
clone size: many
J gene: TRBJ1-6
CDR3 DNA: TGCGCCAGCAGCCAAGAAGGTGGAGGGACCTATAATTCACCCCTCCACTTT
CDR3 protein: CASSQEGGGTYNSPLHF

V gene: TRBV7-9
D gene: TRBD2
clone size: few
J gene: TRBJ2-3
CDR3 DNA: TGTGCCAGCAGCCAACAACTAGCGGGGGCCACAGATACGCAGTATTTT
CDR3 protein: CASSQQLAGATDTQYF

V gene: TRBV28
D gene: -
clone size: -
J gene: TRBJ2-7
CDR3 DNA: TGTGCCAGCACCCCTCCTCGGGCCTACGAGCAGTACTTC
CDR3 protein: CASTPPRAYEQYF

V gene: TRBV20-1
D gene: -
clone size: -
J gene: TRBJ1-1
CDR3 DNA: TGCAGTGCTAGAGATTTTGGGGCCGGAGAAGCTTTCTTT
CDR3 protein: CSARDFGAGEAFF

V gene: TRBV6-5
D gene: TRBD1
clone size: -
J gene: TRBJ2-2
CDR3 DNA: TGTGCCAGCAGTAAACCGGGACAGGGGGCGATCGGGGAGCTGTTTTTT
CDR3 protein: CASSKPGQGAIGELFF

V gene: TRBV28
D gene: -
clone size: -
J gene: TRBJ2-1
CDR3 DNA: TGTGCCAGCAGCCCAGTGGTACCGGGGGCTGACAATGAGCAGTTCTTC
CDR3 protein: CASSPVVPGADNEQFF

V gene: TRBV15
D gene: -
clone size: -
J gene: TRBJ2-7
CDR3 DNA: TGTGCCACCAGCAGAGGGAAAACCTACGAGCAGTACTTC
CDR3 protein: CATSRGKTYEQYF

V gene: TRBV7-2
D gene: TRBD1
clone size: -
J gene: TRBJ2-7
CDR3 DNA: TGTGCCAGCAGCTTAGTTGGGACAGGGGGTTACGAGCAGTACTTC
CDR3 protein: CASSLVGTGGYEQYF

V gene: TRBV28
D gene: -
clone size: few
J gene: TRBJ1-1
CDR3 DNA: TGTGCCAGCAGTCCTCCAGGGTTTCAGGGGCACGACACTGAAGCTTTCTTT
CDR3 protein: CASSPPGFQGHDTEAFF

V gene: TRBV7-6
D gene: -
clone size: many
J gene: TRBJ2-1
CDR3 DNA: TGTGCCAGCAGCTTAGCGCTGGGGTCCAATGAGCAGTTCTTC
CDR3 protein: CASSLALGSNEQFF

V gene: TRBV7-8
D gene: TRBD1
clone size: few
J gene: TRBJ2-5
CDR3 DNA: TGTGCCAGCAGGCGGAACAGGGGGGAAGAGACCCAGTACTTC
CDR3 protein: CASRRNRGEETQYF

V gene: TRBV4-3
D gene: -
clone size: -
J gene: TRBJ1-1
CDR3 DNA: TGCGCCAGCAGCAGTATCAACCAGGGGCTCACTGAAGCTTTCTTT
CDR3 protein: CASSSINQGLTEAFF

V gene: TRBV20-1
D gene: TRBD1
clone size: -
J gene: TRBJ1-5
CDR3 DNA: TGCAGTGCTAGAGCCGGACAGGCGGATAATCAGCCCCAGCATTTT
CDR3 protein: CSARAGQADNQPQHF

V gene: TRBV19
D gene: TRBD1
clone size: -
J gene: TRBJ1-2
CDR3 DNA: TGTGCCAGTGGAAGACAGGGAAATAACTATGGCTACACCTTC
CDR3 protein: CASGRQGNNYGYTF

V gene: TRBV19
D gene: -
clone size: few
J gene: TRBJ2-3
CDR3 DNA: TGTGCCAGTAGTGAAGGACGGAGGTCAAATACGCAGTATTTT
CDR3 protein: CASSEGRRSNTQYF

V gene: TRBV29-1
D gene: TRBD2
clone size: -
J gene: TRBJ2-3
CDR3 DNA: TGCAGCGTTGAGGGAGGGGAGTCCGCATATACGCAGTATTTT
CDR3 protein: CSVEGGESAYTQYF

V gene: TRBV29-1
D gene: -
clone size: -
J gene: TRBJ2-4
CDR3 DNA: TGCAGCCTTGTACAGGGCTACATTCAGTACTTC
CDR3 protein: CSLVQGYIQYF

V gene: TRBV15
D gene: -
clone size: many
J gene: TRBJ2-7
CDR3 DNA: TGTGCCACCAGCAGAGATCGCCCCTACGAGCAGTACTTC
CDR3 protein: CATSRDRPYEQYF

V gene: TRBV7-3
D gene: TRBD1
clone size: few
J gene: TRBJ2-1
CDR3 DNA: TGTGCCAGCAGCTCCACAGGGGACCCCTACAATGAGCAGTTCTTC
CDR3 protein: CASSSTGDPYNEQFF

V gene: TRBV5-5
D gene: -
clone size: few
J gene: TRBJ1-5
CDR3 DNA: TGTGCCAGCAGCTTGAAGCAGGCAGCTCAGCCCCAGCATTTT
CDR3 protein: CASSLKQAAQPQHF

V gene: TRBV20-1
D gene: -
clone size: many
J gene: TRBJ1-2
CDR3 DNA: TGCAGTGCTAGTCAGGGGATGGATGGCTACACCTTC
CDR3 protein: CSASQGMDGYTF

V gene: TRBV20-1
D gene: TRBD1
clone size: few
J gene: TRBJ1-5
CDR3 DNA: TGCAGTGCTAGAGATAAGGGGGCCGTGCCCCAGCATTTT
CDR3 protein: CSARDKGAVPQHF

V gene: TRBV20-1
D gene: -
clone size: many
J gene: TRBJ1-2
CDR3 DNA: TGCAGTGCTAGAGATAGGGGGTCCTATGGCTACACCTTC
CDR3 protein: CSARDRGSYGYTF

V gene: TRBV12-3/TRBV12-4
D gene: -
clone size: few
J gene: TRBJ1-3
CDR3 DNA: TGTGCCAGCAGTTTTAATGGAAACACCATATATTTT
CDR3 protein: CASSFNGNTIYF

V gene: TRBV11-2
D gene: TRBD1
clone size: many
J gene: TRBJ2-2
CDR3 DNA: TGTGCCAGCAGCTTCCTAACAGGGGGGTACACCGGGGAGCTGTTTTTT
CDR3 protein: CASSFLTGGYTGELFF

V gene: TRBV20-1
D gene: -
clone size: many
J gene: TRBJ1-5
CDR3 DNA: TGCAGTGCCTCCGTGGCGAGAGGGGGCAATCAGCCCCAGCATTTT
CDR3 protein: CSASVARGGNQPQHF